Each of the 7 T cell receptor beta chains below was sequenced from the same sample in a study of identical twins. MiXCR was run by TCRdb on the 5' RACE reads, yielding one entry per CDR3 protein. This sample has hundreds of thousands of distinct CDR3 sequences, with around 6.1% found just once. The source material was naive T cells sorted from blood. All receptors derive from a man between 18 and 29 years old in good health.

This clonotype appeared a few times. The CDR3 DNA follows: TGTGCCAGTAGACCGACATGGACAGGGGGACAAGAGACCCAGTACTTC. Translated: CASRPTWTGGQETQYF. The chain has TRBV19 and TRBJ2-5, with TRBD1 matching 10 bases. Germline CDR1 reads LNHDA; CDR2 reads SQIVND (reference sequence). The ends lost 6 bases at V and 2 bases at J; junction bases unmatched: 9. This CDR3 has 16 amino acids.

There are many counts of this clonotype. V is TRBV6-4 and J is TRBJ2-7, with D possibly being TRBD1 or TRBD2 (5 bases each). Trimming pared 0 bases from V and 0 bases from J, leaving 15 bases between. CDR3 length: 17 residues. The germline CDR1 and CDR2 sequences are MRHNA and SNTAGT. The DNA of the CDR3 is TGTGCCAGCAGTGACTCGCCCCGGGGCCCCATCTCCTACGAGCAGTACTTC. Protein: CASSDSPRGPISYEQYF.

The chain employs TRBV4-2 and TRBJ2-1; 10 nucleotides line up with TRBD1. This CDR3 is built from 16 residues. The V gene's germline CDR1 is LGHNA and CDR2 YNFKEQ. Trimming removed 3 bases from V and 8 bases from J; junction bases left unmatched: 10. The CDR3 nucleotides read TGTGCCAGCAGCCAGCCCGGGACAGGGGAAATTGATGAGCAGTTCTTC. Protein sequence: CASSQPGTGEIDEQFF.

V usage is TRBV28 and J usage is TRBJ2-7; no clear D gene. Trimming removed 5 bases from V and 2 bases from J, with 10 bases in between. Germline V lookup: CDR1 MDHEN, CDR2 SYDVKM. The CDR3 sequence is 13 residues long. For the CDR3, the DNA is TGTGCCAGCAGTGGGTCGGCCACCTACGAGCAGTACTTC. Residues: CASSGSATYEQYF. Full variable domain (rest looked up from reference TRBV28 and TRBJ2-7): DVKVTQSSRYLVKRTGEKVFLECVQDMDHENMFWYRQDPGLGLRLIYFSYDVKMKEKGDIPEGYSVSREKKERFSLILESASTNQTSMYLCASSGSATYEQYFGPGTRLTVT.

The CDR3 protein is CASSHSGDETQYF. The CDR3 region has the DNA TGTGCCAGCAGCCATTCAGGGGATGAGACCCAGTACTTC. This rearrangement joins TRBV3-1 to TRBJ2-5, with D tentatively TRBD1 (6 bases). V was cut by 3 bases and J by 5 bases, with 10 bases left in between. Germline CDR1 reads LGHDT; CDR2 reads YNNKEL (reference sequence). The CDR3 is 13 residues long.

This clonotype was picked up a small number of times. CDR3 region: CSAETGSEQYV. The DNA for the CDR3 is TGCAGCGCCGAGACGGGGAGCGAGCAGTACGTC. The V call is TRBV29-1, the J call TRBJ2-7, with D tentatively TRBD2 (5 bases). The length of the CDR3 is 11 residues. V was trimmed by 7 bases and J by 6 bases, leaving 13 bases between them. From germline, CDR1 is SQVTM and CDR2 ANQGSEA.

This clonotype was observed many times. V and J are TRBV2 and TRBJ2-7, with D possibly being TRBD1 (5 bases). The CDR3 loop spans 13 amino acids. Trimming stripped 6 bases from V and 2 bases from J, with 11 bases between. Germline loops: CDR1 SNHLY, CDR2 FYNNEI. CDR3: CASRIVTAYEQYF. The DNA for the CDR3 is TGTGCCAGCAGAATCGTGACAGCCTACGAGCAGTACTTC. The full variable domain, rest sourced from reference TRBV2 and TRBJ2-7, is EPEVTQTPSHQVTQMGQEVILRCVPISNHLYFYWYRQILGQKVEFLVSFYNNEISEKSEIFDDQFSVERPDGSNFTLKIRSTKLEDSAMYFCASRIVTAYEQYFGPGTRLTVT.